This entry is about one TCR beta chain. Its antigen is not known. The record originates from a study of CD8+ T cells in alopecia areata. Study-level information: Affected scalp percentage set treated patients' severity scores.

General observations from the study: Among the 100 top clones, expanded CD8+ clones, like scalp clonality, were significantly decreased by tofacitinib.

Germline V gives CDR1 SGHRS, CDR2 YFSETQ. This CDR3 is 16 amino acids long. The V and J ends lost 2 bases and 5 bases respectively, with 17 bases between them. The treatment is: oral pan-JAK inhibitor, 5-10 mg twice daily. Researchers gathered lesional scalp punch biopsies and peripheral blood from patients with alopecia areata. It was cDNA, reverse transcribed from extracted RNA, that served as the sequencing template. TCRdb's copy holds only in-frame clones and misses some; the assay was immunoSEQ multiplex PCR. The sample holds 150,000 to 200,000 clones, 64% seen once. The sequencing used CD4+ T cells sorted from blood, collected at week 49, from a patient treated with tofacitinib. The receptor was derived from a human donor with alopecia areata. The chain is built from TRBV5-1 and TRBJ2-1, with a weak D call TRBD2 (6 bases). Here the CDR3 reads CASSFGGLVNNNEQFF. In nucleotides, the CDR3 is TGCGCCAGCAGCTTCGGAGGGTTAGTCAATAACAATGAGCAGTTCTTC.